This TCR beta chain was profiled in a study of beta chain features in type 1 diabetes. Background on the study: Across the samples, roughly 98,000,000 sorted cells were examined in total.

Germline values: CDR1 MNHEY, CDR2 SMNVEV (reference sequence). This CDR3 spans 13 amino acids. Trimming took 6 bases from V and 7 from J, leaving 16 bases between them. About this clone: No antigen is known for it.

Whole-study findings and limits: It was among patients, rather than healthy donors, that naive, central memory and Treg TCRB repertoires appeared more similar. TCRB CDR3 length was moderately but significantly reduced in all four CD4+ subsets of Type 1 diabetes patients.

The entirety of the isolated RNA underwent reverse transcription, so expressed TCRB transcripts were sequenced. Here immunoSEQ multiplex PCR was the method, and the copy in TCRdb shows in-frame clones only, minus some. The repertoire has 310,000 or so clones, approximately 9.7% of them found once; the top ten carry roughly 0.99%. This rearrangement joins TRBV27 to TRBJ2-7, with a weak D call TRBD1 (6 bases). Sequenced: central memory CD4+ T cells from blood. This receptor was identified in a man aged 25-40 years with type 1 diabetes. The CDR3: CASRSQGAGEQYF. The CDR3 bases are TGTGCCAGCAGGTCACAGGGAGCTGGAGAGCAGTACTTC.